This passage covers 5 T cell receptor beta chains from one sample sequenced in a study of cytomegalovirus exposure and HLA in healthy donors. Researchers ran the PCR with 60 Vbeta and 13 Jbeta primers. TCRdb's copy holds only in-frame clones and misses some; the assay was immunoSEQ multiplex PCR. Of 100,000 or so clones listed, 83% were seen once; the top ten hold roughly 6.1%. Input material: PBMCs. These TCRs come from a man aged 18 to 29 in good health and CMV-seronegative.

The CDR3 DNA reads as TGTGCCAGCAGCTTAGGATTAGCGGGAGACTGGTCAGATACGCAGTATTTT. It is translated as CASSLGLAGDWSDTQYF. The chain uses TRBV7-6 and TRBJ2-3; 9 nucleotides match TRBD2. This CDR3 contains 17 residues. Losses at the gene ends were 1 base for V and 4 bases for J; bases not matched to a gene: 9. Germline CDR1 reads SGHVS; CDR2 reads FNYEAQ.

This clone came up a few times. This chain joins TRBV19 and TRBJ2-1; D is perhaps TRBD1 (8 bases). From germline, CDR1 is LNHDA and CDR2 SQIVND (reference sequence). Trimming shortened V by 3 bases and J by 0 bases, and 15 bases separated the two germline ends. This CDR3 has 17 amino acids. The CDR3 nucleotides read TGTGCCAGTAGTATGAACAGGGGGGGCCGCTCCTACAATGAGCAGTTCTTC. It is translated as CASSMNRGGRSYNEQFF.

This chain links TRBV4-2 with TRBJ2-7, with D possibly being TRBD2 (5 bases). Trimming left V 4 bases short and J 1 base short, with 17 bases between. In germline, CDR1 is LGHNA, CDR2 YNFKEQ. This CDR3 is built from 16 residues. The chain's CDR3 is CASSPPGSNRSYEQYF. Here the CDR3 DNA reads TGTGCCAGCAGCCCTCCGGGGAGTAATCGATCCTACGAGCAGTACTTC.

The chain employs TRBV5-4 and TRBJ1-1, with 7 bases fitting TRBD1. The CDR3 totals 15 residues. V shed 3 bases, J shed 1 base, and the junction held 6 bases outside the gene matches. Per germline, CDR1 SGHNT and CDR2 YYREEE (reference sequence). As DNA, the CDR3 is TGTGCCAGCAGCTCCCAGAGGGGGCAGAACACTGAAGCTTTCTTT. As protein: CASSSQRGQNTEAFF.

The chain joins TRBV25-1 to TRBJ1-1, with 8 positions matching TRBD1. Per the germline V gene, CDR1 is MGHDK and CDR2 is SYGVNS. The CDR3 covers 14 residues. Losses at the gene ends were 3 bases for V and 7 bases for J; bases not matched to a gene: 7. The CDR3 protein is CASSDPDRANEAFF. As DNA, the CDR3 is TGTGCCAGCAGTGACCCGGACAGGGCAAATGAAGCTTTCTTT. Based on the CDR3 plus reference TRBV25-1 and TRBJ1-1, the full variable domain is EADIYQTPRYLVIGTGKKITLECSQTMGHDKMYWYQQDPGMELHLIHYSYGVNSTEKGDLSSESTVSRIRTEHFPLTLESARPSHTSQYLCASSDPDRANEAFFGQGTRLTVV.